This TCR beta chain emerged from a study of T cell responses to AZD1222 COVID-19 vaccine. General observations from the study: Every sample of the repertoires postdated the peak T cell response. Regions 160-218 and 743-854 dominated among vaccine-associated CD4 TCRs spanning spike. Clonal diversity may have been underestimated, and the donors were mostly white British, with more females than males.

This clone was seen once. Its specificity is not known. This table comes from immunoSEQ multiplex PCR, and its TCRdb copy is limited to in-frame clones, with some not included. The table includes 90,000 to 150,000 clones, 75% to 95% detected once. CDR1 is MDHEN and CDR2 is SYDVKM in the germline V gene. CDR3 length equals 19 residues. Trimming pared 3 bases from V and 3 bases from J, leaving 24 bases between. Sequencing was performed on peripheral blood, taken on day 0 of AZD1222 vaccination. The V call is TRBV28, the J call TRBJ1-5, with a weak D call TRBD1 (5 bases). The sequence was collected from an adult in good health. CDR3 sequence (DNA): TGTGCCAGCAGTTTTTGGCCTCCGGGCTCGGGGGGTAACAATCAGCCCCAGCATTTT. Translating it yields CASSFWPPGSGGNNQPQHF.